This entry is about one TCR beta chain. The data stem from a study of blood T cell repertoires in COVID-19. Background on the study: Collection of acute and convalescent COVID-19 samples took place in the United States, Italy and Spain. From T cells, B-cell-depleted T cells, or PBMCs came the material, which was cDNA or gDNA.

As originally analysed: By means of reference gene primer amplification, nucleated cell counts were estimated. Sequencing was performed with immunoSEQ multiplex PCR; in TCRdb, only in-frame clones are kept and a portion is missing. V, J and clone size are those of that table, while D and trimming were read from the DNA. The sample contains some 200,000 clones, about 86% of which appear only once. With 1 base clipped from V and 6 bases from J, the junction kept 12 bases outside the gene matches. CDR1 is MGHRA, CDR2 YSYEKL, per germline. CDR3 length: 19 amino acids. The chain joins TRBV4-1 to TRBJ2-1, with 13 bases fitting TRBD2. This receptor was identified in a woman aged 55-69 years with acute or convalescent COVID-19. The material sequenced was peripheral blood. The CDR3 protein is CASSQGLAGGYLRLNEQFF. CDR3 in DNA: TGCGCCAGCAGCCAAGGACTAGCGGGGGGTTACCTCCGGCTCAATGAGCAGTTCTTC.